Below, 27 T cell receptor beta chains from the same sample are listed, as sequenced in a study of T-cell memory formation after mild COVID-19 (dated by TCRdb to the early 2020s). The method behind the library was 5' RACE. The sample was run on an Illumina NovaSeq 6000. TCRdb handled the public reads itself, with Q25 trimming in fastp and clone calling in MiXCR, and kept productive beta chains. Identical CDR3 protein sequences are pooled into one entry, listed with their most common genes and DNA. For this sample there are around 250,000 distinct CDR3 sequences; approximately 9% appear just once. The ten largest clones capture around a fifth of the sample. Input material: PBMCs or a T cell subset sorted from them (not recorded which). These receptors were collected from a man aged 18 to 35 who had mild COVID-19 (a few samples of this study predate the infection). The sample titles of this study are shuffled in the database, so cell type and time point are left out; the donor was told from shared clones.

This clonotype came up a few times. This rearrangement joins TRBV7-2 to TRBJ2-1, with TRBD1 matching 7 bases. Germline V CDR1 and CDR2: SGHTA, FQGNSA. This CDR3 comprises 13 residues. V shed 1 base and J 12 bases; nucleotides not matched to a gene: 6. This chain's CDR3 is CASSLDLAGGQFF. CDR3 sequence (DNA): TGTGCCAGCAGCTTAGATTTGGCAGGGGGGCAGTTCTTC.

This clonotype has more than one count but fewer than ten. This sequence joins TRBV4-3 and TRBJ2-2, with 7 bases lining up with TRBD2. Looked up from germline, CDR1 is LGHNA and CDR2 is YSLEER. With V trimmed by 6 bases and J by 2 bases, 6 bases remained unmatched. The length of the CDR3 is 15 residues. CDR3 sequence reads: CASSKTSDNTGELFF. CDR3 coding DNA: TGCGCCAGCAGTAAAACTAGCGATAACACCGGGGAGCTGTTTTTT.

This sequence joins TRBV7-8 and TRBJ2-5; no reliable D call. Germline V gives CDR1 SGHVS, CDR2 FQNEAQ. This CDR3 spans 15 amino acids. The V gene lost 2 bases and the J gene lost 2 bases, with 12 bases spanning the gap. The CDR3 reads CASSLRRGGQETQYF. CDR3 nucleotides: TGTGCCAGCAGCTTAAGGAGAGGTGGGCAAGAGACCCAGTACTTC.

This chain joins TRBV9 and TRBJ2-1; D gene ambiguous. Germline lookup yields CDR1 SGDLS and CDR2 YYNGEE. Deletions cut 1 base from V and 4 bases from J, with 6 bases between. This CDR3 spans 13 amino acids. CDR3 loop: CASSVSQYNEQFF. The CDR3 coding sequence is TGTGCCAGCAGCGTAAGCCAGTACAATGAGCAGTTCTTC. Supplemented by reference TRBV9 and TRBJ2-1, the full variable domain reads DSGVTQTPKHLITATGQRVTLRCSPRSGDLSVYWYQQSLDQGLQFLIQYYNGEERAKGNILERFSAQQFPDLHSELNLSSLELGDSALYFCASSVSQYNEQFFGPGTRLTVL.

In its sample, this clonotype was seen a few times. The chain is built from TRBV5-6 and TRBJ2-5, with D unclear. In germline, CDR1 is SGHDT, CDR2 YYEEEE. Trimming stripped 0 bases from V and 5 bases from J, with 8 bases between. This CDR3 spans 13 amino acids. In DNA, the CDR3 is TGTGCCAGCAGCTTGGAAGGGTGGGAGACCCAGTACTTC. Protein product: CASSLEGWETQYF.

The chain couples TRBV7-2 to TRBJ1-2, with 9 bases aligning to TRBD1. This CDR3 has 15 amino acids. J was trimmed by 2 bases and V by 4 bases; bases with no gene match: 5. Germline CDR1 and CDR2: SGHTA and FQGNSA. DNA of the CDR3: TGTGCCAGCAGCTCTGCCGGGACAGGGAACTATGGCTACACCTTC. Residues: CASSSAGTGNYGYTF. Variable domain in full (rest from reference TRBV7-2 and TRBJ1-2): GAGVSQSPSNKVTEKGKDVELRCDPISGHTALYWYRQSLGQGLEFLIYFQGNSAPDKSGLPSDRFSAERTGGSVSTLTIQRTQQEDSAVYLCASSSAGTGNYGYTFGSGTRLTVV.

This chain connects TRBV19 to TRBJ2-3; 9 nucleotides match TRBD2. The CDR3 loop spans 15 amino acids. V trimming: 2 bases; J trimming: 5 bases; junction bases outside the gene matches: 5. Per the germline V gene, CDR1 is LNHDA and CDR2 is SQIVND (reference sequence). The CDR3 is CASSIRRGGLDTQYF. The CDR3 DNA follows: TGTGCCAGTAGTATAAGGCGGGGGGGCCTAGATACGCAGTATTTT.

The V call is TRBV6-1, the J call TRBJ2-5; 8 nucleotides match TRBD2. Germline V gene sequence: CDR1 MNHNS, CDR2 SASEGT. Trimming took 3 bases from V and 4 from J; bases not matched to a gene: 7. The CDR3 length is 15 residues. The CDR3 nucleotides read TGTGCCAGCAGTGACGGTCGGGGGGGCCTAGAGACCCAGTACTTC. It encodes CASSDGRGGLETQYF.

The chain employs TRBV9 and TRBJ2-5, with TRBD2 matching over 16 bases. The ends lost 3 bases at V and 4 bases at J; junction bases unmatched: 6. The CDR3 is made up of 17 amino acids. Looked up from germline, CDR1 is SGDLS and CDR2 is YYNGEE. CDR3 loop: CASSGRGLAGGTETQYF. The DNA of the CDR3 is TGTGCCAGCAGCGGAAGGGGACTAGCGGGGGGGACAGAGACCCAGTACTTC.

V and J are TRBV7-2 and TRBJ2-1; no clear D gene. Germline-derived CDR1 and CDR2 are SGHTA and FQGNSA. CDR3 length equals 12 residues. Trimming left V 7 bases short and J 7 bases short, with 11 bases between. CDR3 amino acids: CASISYNNEQFF. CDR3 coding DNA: TGTGCCAGCATCTCTTACAATAATGAGCAGTTCTTC.

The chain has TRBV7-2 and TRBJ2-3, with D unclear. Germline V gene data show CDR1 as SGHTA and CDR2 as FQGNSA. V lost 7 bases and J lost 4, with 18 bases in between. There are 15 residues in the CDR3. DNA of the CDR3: TGTGCCAGCAAACTCCAAGCCCCCGTTCCAGATACGCAGTATTTT. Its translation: CASKLQAPVPDTQYF.

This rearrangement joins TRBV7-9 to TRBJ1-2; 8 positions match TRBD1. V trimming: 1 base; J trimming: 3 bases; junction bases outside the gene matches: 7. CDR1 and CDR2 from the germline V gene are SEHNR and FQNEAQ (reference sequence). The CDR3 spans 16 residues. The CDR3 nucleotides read TGTGCCAGCAGCTTAGGGGCAGGGGGCGCTGACTATGGCTACACCTTC. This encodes CASSLGAGGADYGYTF.

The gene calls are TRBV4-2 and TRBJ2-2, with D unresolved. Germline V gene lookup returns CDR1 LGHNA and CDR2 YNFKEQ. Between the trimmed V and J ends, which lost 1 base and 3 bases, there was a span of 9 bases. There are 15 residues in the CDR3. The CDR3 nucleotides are TGTGCCAGCAGCCAAGGAGTGGGGTACACCGGGGAGCTGTTTTTT. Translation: CASSQGVGYTGELFF.

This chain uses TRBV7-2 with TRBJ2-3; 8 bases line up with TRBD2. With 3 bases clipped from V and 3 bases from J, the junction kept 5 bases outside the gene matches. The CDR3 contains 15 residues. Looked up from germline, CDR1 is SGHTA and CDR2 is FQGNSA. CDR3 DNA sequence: TGTGCCAGCAGCTTCCTGGCGGGGGGAACAGATACGCAGTATTTT. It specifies CASSFLAGGTDTQYF.

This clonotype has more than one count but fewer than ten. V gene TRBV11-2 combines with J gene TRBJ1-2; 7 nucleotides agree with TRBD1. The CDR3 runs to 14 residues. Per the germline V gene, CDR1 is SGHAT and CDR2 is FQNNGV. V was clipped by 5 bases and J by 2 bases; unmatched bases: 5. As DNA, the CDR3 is TGTGCCAGCAGCCCCATGGGACAGAACTATGGCTACACCTTC. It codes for CASSPMGQNYGYTF.

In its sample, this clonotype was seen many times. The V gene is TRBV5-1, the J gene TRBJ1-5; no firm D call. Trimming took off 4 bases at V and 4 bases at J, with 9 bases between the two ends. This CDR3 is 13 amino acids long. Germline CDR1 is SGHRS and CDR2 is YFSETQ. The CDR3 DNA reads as TGCGCCAGCAGCCCCGAGGGAAATCAGCCCCAGCATTTT. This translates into CASSPEGNQPQHF.

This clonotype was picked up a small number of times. CDR3 sequence (DNA): TGTGCCAGCAGCCAAGCTCGGGGTTCCACCCTCCACTTT. Translated, it gives CASSQARGSTLHF. The chain has TRBV3-1 and TRBJ1-6; no clear D. The V and J ends lost 1 base and 14 bases respectively, with 12 bases between them. The CDR3 totals 13 residues. Per germline, CDR1 LGHDT and CDR2 YNNKEL (reference sequence).

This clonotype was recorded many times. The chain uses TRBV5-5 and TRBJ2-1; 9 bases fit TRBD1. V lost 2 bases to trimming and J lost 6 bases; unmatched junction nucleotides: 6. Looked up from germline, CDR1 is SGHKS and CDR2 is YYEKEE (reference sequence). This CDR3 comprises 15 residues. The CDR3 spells CASSLRQGVTNEQFF. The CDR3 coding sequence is TGTGCCAGCAGCTTACGACAGGGGGTGACCAATGAGCAGTTCTTC.

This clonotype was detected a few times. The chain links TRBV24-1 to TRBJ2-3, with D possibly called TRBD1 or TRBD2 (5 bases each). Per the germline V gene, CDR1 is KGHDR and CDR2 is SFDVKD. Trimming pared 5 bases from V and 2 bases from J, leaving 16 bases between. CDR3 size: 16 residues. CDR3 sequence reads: CATSGGETVSTDTQYF. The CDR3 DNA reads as TGTGCCACCAGTGGTGGGGAGACAGTTTCCACAGATACGCAGTATTTT.

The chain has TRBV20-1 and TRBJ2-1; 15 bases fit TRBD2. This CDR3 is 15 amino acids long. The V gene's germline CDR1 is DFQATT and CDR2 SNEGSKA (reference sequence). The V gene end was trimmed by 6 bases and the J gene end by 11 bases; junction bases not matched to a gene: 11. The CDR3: CSANTGTSGGWKQFF. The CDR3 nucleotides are TGCAGTGCAAATACCGGGACTAGCGGGGGGTGGAAGCAGTTCTTC.

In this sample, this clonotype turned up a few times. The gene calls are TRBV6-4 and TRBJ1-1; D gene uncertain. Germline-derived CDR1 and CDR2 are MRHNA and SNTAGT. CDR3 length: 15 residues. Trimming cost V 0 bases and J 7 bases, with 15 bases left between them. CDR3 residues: CASSDSIERVGEAFF. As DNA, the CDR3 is TGTGCCAGCAGTGACTCGATTGAAAGGGTCGGTGAAGCTTTCTTT.

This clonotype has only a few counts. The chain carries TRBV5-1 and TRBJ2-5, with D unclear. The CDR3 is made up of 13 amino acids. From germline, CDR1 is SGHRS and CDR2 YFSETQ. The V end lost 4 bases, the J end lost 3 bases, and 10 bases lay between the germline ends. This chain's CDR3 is CASSLRLEETQYF. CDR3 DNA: TGCGCCAGCAGCCTCCGCCTTGAAGAGACCCAGTACTTC.

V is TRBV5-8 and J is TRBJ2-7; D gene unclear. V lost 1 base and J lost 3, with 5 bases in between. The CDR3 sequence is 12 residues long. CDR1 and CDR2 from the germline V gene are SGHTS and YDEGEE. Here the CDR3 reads CASSLTNYEQYV. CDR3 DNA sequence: TGTGCCAGCAGCTTGACTAACTACGAGCAGTACGTC.

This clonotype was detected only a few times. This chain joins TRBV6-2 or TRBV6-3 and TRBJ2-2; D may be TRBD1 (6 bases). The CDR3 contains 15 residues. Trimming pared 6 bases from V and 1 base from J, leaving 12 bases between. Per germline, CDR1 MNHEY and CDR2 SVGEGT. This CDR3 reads CASRTQGRNTGELFF. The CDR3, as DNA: TGTGCCAGCAGAACACAGGGCCGGAACACCGGGGAGCTGTTTTTT.

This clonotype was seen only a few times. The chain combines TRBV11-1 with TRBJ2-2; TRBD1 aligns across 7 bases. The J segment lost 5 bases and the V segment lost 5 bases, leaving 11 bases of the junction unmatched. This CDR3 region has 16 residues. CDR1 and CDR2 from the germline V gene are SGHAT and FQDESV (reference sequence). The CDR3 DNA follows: TGTGCCAGCAGCCCTTCGACAGGGAAAGGTACCGGGGAGCTGTTTTTT. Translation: CASSPSTGKGTGELFF.

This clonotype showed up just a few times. The CDR3, as DNA: TGTGCCAGCACCCCACAGTCCTGGAACACTGAAGCTTTCTTT. Translation gives CASTPQSWNTEAFF. This chain links TRBV12-3 or TRBV12-4 with TRBJ1-1; D gene ambiguous. Trimming removed 7 bases from V and 1 base from J, with 13 bases in between. This CDR3 is built from 14 residues.

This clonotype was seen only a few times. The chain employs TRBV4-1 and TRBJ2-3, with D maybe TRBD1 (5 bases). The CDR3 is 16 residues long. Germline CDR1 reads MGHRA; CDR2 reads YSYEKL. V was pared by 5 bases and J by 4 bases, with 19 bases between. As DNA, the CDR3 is TGCGCCAGCAGCAAGGGAAGGGGATTAGCAGCAGATACGCAGTATTTT. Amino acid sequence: CASSKGRGLAADTQYF.